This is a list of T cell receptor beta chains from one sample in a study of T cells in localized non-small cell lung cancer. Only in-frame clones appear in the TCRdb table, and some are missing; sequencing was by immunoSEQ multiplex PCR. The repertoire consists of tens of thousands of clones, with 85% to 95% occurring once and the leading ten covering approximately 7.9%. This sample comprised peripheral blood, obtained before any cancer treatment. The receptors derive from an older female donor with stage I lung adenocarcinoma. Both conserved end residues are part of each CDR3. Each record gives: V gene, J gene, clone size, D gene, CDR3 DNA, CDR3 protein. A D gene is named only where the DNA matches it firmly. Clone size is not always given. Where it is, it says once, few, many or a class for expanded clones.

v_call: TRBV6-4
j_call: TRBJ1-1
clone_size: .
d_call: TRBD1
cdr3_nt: TGTGCCAGCAGTGACTCCGGGACAGGGACTGAAGCTTTCTTT
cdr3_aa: CASSDSGTGTEAFF

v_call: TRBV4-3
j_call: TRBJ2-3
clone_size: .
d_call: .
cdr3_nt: TGCGCCAGCAGCCAAGAATCGGGGTGGGGGACAGATACGCAGTATTTT
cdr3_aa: CASSQESGWGTDTQYF

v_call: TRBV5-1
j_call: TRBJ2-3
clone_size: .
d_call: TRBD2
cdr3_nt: TGCGCCAGCAGCCTGGGACTAGCGGGGATCGATACGCAGTATTTT
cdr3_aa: CASSLGLAGIDTQYF

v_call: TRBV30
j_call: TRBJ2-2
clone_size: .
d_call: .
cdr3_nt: TGTGCCTGGAGTATAGCCGGGGAGCTGTTTTTT
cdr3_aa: CAWSIAGELFF

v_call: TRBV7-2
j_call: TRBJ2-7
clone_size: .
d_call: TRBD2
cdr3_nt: TGTGCCAGCAGCTCAAAGACTAGCGGGGGAACCTACGAGCAGTACTTC
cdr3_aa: CASSSKTSGGTYEQYF

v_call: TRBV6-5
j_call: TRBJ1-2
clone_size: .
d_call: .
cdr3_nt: TGTGCCAGCAGTTACAAAGGGGAAGGCTATGGCTACACCTTC
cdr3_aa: CASSYKGEGYGYTF

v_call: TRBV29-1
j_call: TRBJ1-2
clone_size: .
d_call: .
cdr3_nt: TGCAGCGTTGAGGACGGAAGTGGCCCAAGCTATGGCTACACCTTC
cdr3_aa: CSVEDGSGPSYGYTF

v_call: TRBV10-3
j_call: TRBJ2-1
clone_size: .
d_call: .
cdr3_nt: TGTGCCATCAGTGAGTCTGTAGGCTCCTACAATGAGCAGTTCTTC
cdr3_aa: CAISESVGSYNEQFF

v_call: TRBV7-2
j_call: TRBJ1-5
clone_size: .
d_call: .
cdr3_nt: TGTGCCAGCAGCCCAATAGGGCAGGGTGCGAATCAGCCCCAGCATTTT
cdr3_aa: CASSPIGQGANQPQHF

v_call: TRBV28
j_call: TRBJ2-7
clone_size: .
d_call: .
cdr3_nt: TGTGCCAGCAGTTTGAGGGGCAGGAGCTCCTACGAGCAGTACTTC
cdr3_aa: CASSLRGRSSYEQYF

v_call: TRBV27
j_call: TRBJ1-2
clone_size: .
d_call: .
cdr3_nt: TGTGCCAGCAGTTTAGGGGTCAACTTTCTCTATGGCTACACCTTC
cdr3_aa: CASSLGVNFLYGYTF

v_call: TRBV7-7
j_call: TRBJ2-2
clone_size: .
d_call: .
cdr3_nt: TGTGCTAGCAGCCAGGAGAACACCGGGGAGCTGTTTTTT
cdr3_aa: CASSQENTGELFF

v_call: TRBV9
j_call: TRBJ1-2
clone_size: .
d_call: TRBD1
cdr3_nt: TGTGCCAGCAGCCCTGAGGGACAGGTTGTTAACTATGGCTACACCTTC
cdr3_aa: CASSPEGQVVNYGYTF

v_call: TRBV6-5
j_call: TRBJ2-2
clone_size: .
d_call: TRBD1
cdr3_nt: TGTGCCAGCAGATACCAATCGACAGGGCCCGGGGAGCTGTTTTTT
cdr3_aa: CASRYQSTGPGELFF

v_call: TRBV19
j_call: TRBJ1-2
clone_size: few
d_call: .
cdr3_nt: TGTGCCAGTAGTCGGAGCGACCTCGGCGCTAACTATGGCTACACCTTC
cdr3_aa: CASSRSDLGANYGYTF

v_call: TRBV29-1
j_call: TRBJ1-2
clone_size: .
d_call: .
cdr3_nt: TGCAGCGTTGAAAAGGGGCTGAGCTATGGCTACACCTTC
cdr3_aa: CSVEKGLSYGYTF

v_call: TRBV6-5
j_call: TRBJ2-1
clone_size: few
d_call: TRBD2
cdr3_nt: TGTGCCAGCAGTTACCATGGGACTAGCGGTAACAATGAGCAGTTCTTC
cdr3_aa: CASSYHGTSGNNEQFF

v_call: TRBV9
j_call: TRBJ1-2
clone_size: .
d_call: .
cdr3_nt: TGTGCCAGCAGCGTAGGCGGGGGGGGCTATGGCTACACCTTC
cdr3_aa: CASSVGGGGYGYTF

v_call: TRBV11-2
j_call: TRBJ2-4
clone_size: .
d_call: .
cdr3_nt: TGTGCCAGCAGCCCCCCCCCGTGGGGGCGAGAGAACATTCAGTACTTC
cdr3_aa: CASSPPPWGRENIQYF

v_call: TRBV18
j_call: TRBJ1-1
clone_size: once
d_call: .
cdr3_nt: TGTGCCAGCTCACCAACAGACCAGAACACTGAAGCTTTCTTT
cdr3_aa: CASSPTDQNTEAFF

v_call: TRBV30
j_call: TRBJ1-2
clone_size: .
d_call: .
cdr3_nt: TGTGCCTGGAGGGTGGGACACCGAACTGGTGGCTACACCTTC
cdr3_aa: CAWRVGHRTGGYTF

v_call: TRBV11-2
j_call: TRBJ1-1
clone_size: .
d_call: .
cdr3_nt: TGTGCCAGCAGCTTAAGTGGGGGGCGCGGAAAGAACACTGAAGCTTTCTTT
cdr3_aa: CASSLSGGRGKNTEAFF

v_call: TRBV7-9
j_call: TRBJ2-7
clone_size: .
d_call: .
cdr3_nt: TGTGCCAGCAGCTTAGTGGACGAGCAGTACTTC
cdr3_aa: CASSLVDEQYF